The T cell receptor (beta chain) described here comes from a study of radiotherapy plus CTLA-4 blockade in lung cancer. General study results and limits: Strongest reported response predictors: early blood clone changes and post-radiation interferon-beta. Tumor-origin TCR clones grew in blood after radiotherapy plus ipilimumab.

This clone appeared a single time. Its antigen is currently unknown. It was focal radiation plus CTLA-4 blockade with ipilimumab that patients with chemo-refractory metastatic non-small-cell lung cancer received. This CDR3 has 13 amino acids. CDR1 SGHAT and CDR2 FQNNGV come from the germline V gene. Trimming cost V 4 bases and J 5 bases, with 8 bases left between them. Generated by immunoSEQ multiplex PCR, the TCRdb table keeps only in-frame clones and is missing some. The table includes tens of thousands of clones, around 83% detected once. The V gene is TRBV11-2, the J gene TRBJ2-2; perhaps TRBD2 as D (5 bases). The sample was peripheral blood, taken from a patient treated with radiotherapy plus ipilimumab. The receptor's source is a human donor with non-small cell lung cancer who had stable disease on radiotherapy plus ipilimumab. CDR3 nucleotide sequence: TGTGCCAGCAGCTCAGGACTTACCGGGGAGCTGTTTTTT. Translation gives CASSSGLTGELFF.